This T cell receptor beta chain is from a study of T cell responses to AZD1222 COVID-19 vaccine. Here immunoSEQ multiplex PCR was the method, and the copy in TCRdb shows in-frame clones only, minus some. This table holds about 160,000 clones, approximately 88% found once. The CDR3 consists of 14 residues. Germline lookup yields CDR1 MNHEY and CDR2 SVGAGI. V lost 6 bases and J lost 0; bases outside the gene matches: 4. This specimen consisted of peripheral blood, obtained 28 days after the second AZD1222 dose. The J gene is TRBJ1-1, the V gene TRBV6-5; TRBD1 matches 7 bases. The TCR originated in an adult who received the AZD1222 COVID-19 vaccine. In DNA, the CDR3 is TGTGCCAGCAGGCCAGGGACAGTGAACACTGAAGCTTTCTTT. Amino acids: CASRPGTVNTEAFF.